The clone carrying this TCR beta chain was counted between two and nine times. What it binds is not known. The data belong to a study of early T cells in non-severe SARS-CoV-2 infection. Study information: Sequencing was performed on bulk RNA from unsorted whole blood, leaving chains unpaired.

cDNA molecules, individually, were tagged with unique molecular identifiers. TCRdb used MiXCR to reprocess the 5' RACE reads, holding one entry per CDR3 protein. Of 68,000 or so distinct CDR3 sequences detected, approximately 11% appear once; the ten largest clones hold 5.5% to 7%. Deletions cut 3 bases from V and 8 bases from J, with 12 bases between. The CDR3 spans 13 residues. The study's findings and limits: Reliance on VDJdb matching favored anti-spike CD8 responses; private and CD4 specificities were missed.

The sequence came from an adult who was a healthcare worker with PCR-confirmed SARS-CoV-2 infection or an uninfected control (not recorded which). Sequences were obtained from whole blood. The chain is built from TRBV12-3 or TRBV12-4 and TRBJ2-3, with unresolved D. CDR3 sequence reads: CASSFSHSGTQYF. CDR3 in DNA: TGTGCCAGCAGTTTTTCGCATAGTGGTACGCAGTATTTT.